The 9 T cell receptor beta chains reported below all come from one sample, sequenced in a study of a mutant IDH1 vaccine in newly diagnosed glioma. As to time point: week 11, during vaccination. Vaccination used 300 ug of mutant IDH1 20-mer peptide per dose, with topical imiquimod. These receptors are not linked to any known antigen. Method: immunoSEQ multiplex PCR; TCRdb's copy keeps in-frame clones and lacks some. This table has around 130,000 clones, 80% appearing once. The source material was PBMCs, sampled from a glioma patient whose treatment included an IDH1 peptide vaccine. These receptors were collected from a man aged 40-55 years with glioma.

The gene calls are TRBV7-9 and TRBJ2-6; possible D gene TRBD1, 6 bases. The CDR3 consists of 18 residues. CDR1 is SEHNR and CDR2 is FQNEAQ in the germline V gene (reference sequence). V lost 5 bases and J 0 bases, leaving 17 bases between the germline ends. The CDR3 coding sequence is TGTGCCAGCAGCGCAACAGGGTTTACCCGCTCTGGGGCCAACGTCCTGACTTTC. This codes for CASSATGFTRSGANVLTF.

DNA of the CDR3: TGTGCCAGCAGCAAGCGTACCGGGACAGGGAGGAGCAATGAGCAGTTCTTC. Protein product: CASSKRTGTGRSNEQFF. The gene calls are TRBV7-2 and TRBJ2-1, with TRBD1 matching 9 bases. CDR3 size: 17 residues. The junction had 14 bases not matched to a gene; V was cut back by 5 bases and J by 6 bases. Germline lookup yields CDR1 SGHTA and CDR2 FQGNSA.

V and J are TRBV5-6 and TRBJ2-2, with 8 bases lining up with TRBD1. Germline values: CDR1 SGHDT, CDR2 YYEEEE. The V gene end was trimmed by 4 bases and the J gene end by 2 bases; junction bases not matched to a gene: 7. The CDR3 extends over 16 amino acids. CDR3 sequence reads: CASSRGDRLNTGELFF. The CDR3 coding sequence is TGTGCCAGCAGCAGGGGGGACAGGTTAAACACCGGGGAGCTGTTTTTT.

This clone was recorded once. The CDR3 sequence: CASTRDASTDTQYF. The CDR3 DNA sequence: TGTGCCAGCACCAGGGATGCTAGCACAGATACGCAGTATTTT. The rearrangement links TRBV6-6 to TRBJ2-3; D might be TRBD1 (5 bases). The CDR3 is 14 amino acids. Germline values: CDR1 MNHNY, CDR2 SVGAGI (reference sequence). The germline V and J ends were trimmed by 7 bases and 0 bases, with 11 bases remaining between them.

V gene TRBV23-1 combines with J gene TRBJ2-1; D not certain. TRBV23-1 is flagged as an ORF with uncertain function. Trimming stripped 8 bases from V and 8 bases from J, with 22 bases between. CDR3 size: 15 residues. CDR3 sequence: CASAPNRKVSYEQFF. The CDR3 coding sequence is TGCGCCAGCGCACCCAACCGGAAGGTCTCCTATGAGCAGTTCTTC.

The J gene is TRBJ2-7, the V gene TRBV19, with no clear D. V lost 3 bases and J lost 3, with 15 bases in between. This CDR3 spans 15 amino acids. Germline V CDR1 and CDR2: LNHDA, SQIVND (reference sequence). The CDR3: CASSIGWLDLYEQYF. The CDR3 DNA is TGTGCCAGTAGTATTGGATGGCTAGATCTCTACGAGCAGTACTTC.

This sequence joins TRBV12-5 and TRBJ1-1; D is unresolved. The germline V gene encodes CDR1 LGHNT and CDR2 FRNRAP. Trimming shortened V by 5 bases and J by 7 bases, and 5 bases separated the two germline ends. This CDR3 spans 10 amino acids. CDR3 DNA sequence: TGTGCTAGTGGTGGGAGTGAAGCTTTCTTT. This sequence encodes CASGGSEAFF.

This chain links TRBV5-1 with TRBJ2-3, with TRBD2 as a possible D gene (6 bases). The ends were cut back, 1 base at V and 0 bases at J, with 12 bases in the middle. Per the germline V gene, CDR1 is SGHRS and CDR2 is YFSETQ. This CDR3 is built from 16 residues. The CDR3 here is CASSLRERRSTDTQYF. The CDR3 region has the DNA TGCGCCAGCAGCTTGCGGGAGAGGAGAAGCACAGATACGCAGTATTTT.

The chain carries TRBV10-3 and TRBJ1-1; perhaps TRBD1 as D (5 bases). This CDR3 has 13 residues. Per the germline V gene, CDR1 is ENHRY and CDR2 is SYGVKD. V lost 3 bases and J lost 4, with 9 bases in between. This CDR3 reads CAISEGETTEAFF. The CDR3 region has the DNA TGTGCCATCAGTGAAGGGGAGACCACTGAAGCTTTCTTT.